Below are 30 T cell receptor beta chains sequenced from a single sample in a study of spatial heterogeneity in lung cancer. TCRdb re-derived calls from the 5' RACE reads in MiXCR, one entry per CDR3 protein. The sample shows some 30,000 distinct CDR3 sequences, roughly 5.7% of them seen only once. Time point specified: blood at routine non-recurrence follow-up after resection. The sample consisted of PBMCs, taken at follow-up. Receptors originate from a female donor with early-stage non-small cell lung cancer.

This clonotype was counted many times. The rearrangement links TRBV20-1 to TRBJ2-3; 7 bases agree with TRBD2. The ends lost 3 bases at V and 0 bases at J; junction bases unmatched: 6. Germline assignment: CDR1 DFQATT and CDR2 SNEGSKA (reference sequence). This CDR3 region has 15 residues. The chain's CDR3 is CSASQAGTSTDTQYF. As DNA, the CDR3 is TGCAGTGCTAGTCAAGCGGGAACTAGCACAGATACGCAGTATTTT.

This clonotype was detected many times. This rearrangement joins TRBV10-3 to TRBJ2-7; possibly TRBD1 or TRBD2 for D (5 bases each). Germline CDR1 and CDR2: ENHRY and SYGVKD. Trimming took 7 bases from V and 0 from J, leaving 16 bases between them. There are 15 residues in the CDR3. In nucleotides, the CDR3 is TGTGCCATCACTGACGGGACGGCAAGCTCCTACGAGCAGTACTTC. Its translation: CAITDGTASSYEQYF.

V is TRBV20-1 and J is TRBJ2-5; D remains ambiguous. The CDR3 extends over 13 amino acids. V dropped 2 bases and J dropped 4 bases, with 11 bases sitting between them. CDR1 DFQATT and CDR2 SNEGSKA come from the germline V gene (reference sequence). The CDR3 region is CSARSGGGETQYF. In DNA form, the CDR3 reads TGCAGTGCTAGATCGGGCGGCGGAGAGACCCAGTACTTC.

This clonotype was seen at least ten times. The chain links TRBV6-2 or TRBV6-3 to TRBJ2-4; TRBD1 matches 11 bases. With 7 bases clipped from V and 1 base from J, the junction kept 18 bases outside the gene matches. The CDR3 is 20 amino acids. Germline CDR1 and CDR2: MNHEY and SVGEGT. The CDR3: CASTTGFWTGGAGAKNIQYF. CDR3 DNA: TGTGCCAGCACCACCGGCTTCTGGACAGGGGGCGCGGGGGCCAAAAACATTCAGTACTTC.

This chain joins TRBV20-1 and TRBJ2-3, with D uncertain. The V and J ends lost 3 bases and 1 base respectively, with 5 bases between them. CDR3 length: 12 residues. The V gene's germline CDR1 is DFQATT and CDR2 SNEGSKA (reference sequence). CDR3 DNA sequence: TGCAGTGCTAGCATTGGCACAGATACGCAGTATTTT. This codes for CSASIGTDTQYF.

This clonotype was observed many times. The CDR3 loop is CSRQGGETQYF. The CDR3 DNA follows: TGCAGTAGGCAGGGCGGAGAGACCCAGTACTTC. V and J are TRBV20-1 and TRBJ2-5; D is possibly TRBD1 (5 bases). The CDR3 covers 11 residues. Germline assignment: CDR1 DFQATT and CDR2 SNEGSKA (reference sequence). V was shortened by 8 bases and J by 4 bases, with 11 bases between the two germline ends.

This clonotype came up many times. This sequence joins TRBV5-1 and TRBJ1-1, with TRBD1 identical over 7 bases. The CDR3 totals 15 residues. Trimming at V came to 4 bases and at J to 0 bases, leaving 6 bases not matched to a gene. The germline gives CDR1 SGHRS, CDR2 YFSETQ. The CDR3 DNA reads as TGCGCCAGCAGCGCCGGGGGACAGCTGAACACTGAAGCTTTCTTT. Translating gives CASSAGGQLNTEAFF. The entire variable domain, with the rest obtained from reference TRBV5-1 and TRBJ1-1, is as follows: KAGVTQTPRYLIKTRGQQVTLSCSPISGHRSVSWYQQTPGQGLQFLFEYFSETQRNKGNFPGRFSGRQFSNSRSEMNVSTLELGDSALYLCASSAGGQLNTEAFFGQGTRLTVV.

This clonotype occurred many times. At one end, the junction sequence differs from germline, possibly due to a read error. The chain joins TRBV7-9 to TRBJ2-1; 9 positions match TRBD2. Germline loops: CDR1 SEHNR, CDR2 FQNEAQ (reference sequence). This CDR3 contains 18 residues. CDR3 DNA: TGTGCCAGCAGTTTAGGAGGTAGCGGGAGATTTAGTTACAATGAGCAGTTCTTC. This translates into CASSLGGSGRFSYNEQFF.

This clonotype was seen repeatedly, ten times or more. V is TRBV19 and J is TRBJ1-5; no firm D call. Trimming left V 6 bases short and J 4 bases short, with 16 bases between. CDR1 and CDR2 from the germline V gene are LNHDA and SQIVND (reference sequence). The CDR3 has 15 residues. CDR3 protein: CASRKPGEANQPQHF. CDR3 bases: TGTGCCAGTAGAAAGCCCGGAGAGGCTAATCAGCCCCAGCATTTT.

The sample holds many counts of this clonotype. V usage is TRBV7-2 and J usage is TRBJ1-2, with 10 positions matching TRBD1. Germline V gene lookup returns CDR1 SGHTA and CDR2 FQGNSA. After removal of 4 bases from V and 7 bases from J, the junction contained 12 bases not matched to a gene. This CDR3 is 16 amino acids long. The CDR3 coding sequence is TGTGCCAGCAGCTCTACGGGACAGGGACAGGGGATTGGCTACACCTTC. Translating it yields CASSSTGQGQGIGYTF. The variable domain in full, completed from reference TRBV7-2 and TRBJ1-2, reads GAGVSQSPSNKVTEKGKDVELRCDPISGHTALYWYRQSLGQGLEFLIYFQGNSAPDKSGLPSDRFSAERTGGSVSTLTIQRTQQEDSAVYLCASSSTGQGQGIGYTFGSGTRLTVV.

This clonotype was detected ten times or more. The genes are TRBV6-5 and TRBJ2-5; 9 bases fit TRBD2. The ends lost 5 bases at V and 4 bases at J; junction bases unmatched: 2. Germline V gene sequence: CDR1 MNHEY, CDR2 SVGAGI. This CDR3 spans 13 amino acids. CDR3 amino acids: CASSIAGAETQYF. CDR3 DNA sequence: TGTGCCAGCAGTATAGCGGGAGCAGAGACCCAGTACTTC.

This clonotype was detected ten times or more. This chain links TRBV7-9 with TRBJ2-1; tentatively, D is TRBD1 (5 bases). Germline values: CDR1 SEHNR, CDR2 FQNEAQ (reference sequence). The CDR3 loop spans 15 amino acids. The V end was cut by 2 bases, the J end by 10 bases, with 18 bases between. The CDR3 loop reads CASSLPSPSTGEQFF. Written as DNA, the CDR3 is TGTGCCAGCAGCTTACCATCTCCCAGTACAGGCGAGCAGTTCTTC.

This clonotype was seen repeatedly, ten times or more. V and J are TRBV5-1 and TRBJ2-1, with D possibly matching TRBD2 (5 bases). Trimming stripped 0 bases from V and 3 bases from J, with 10 bases between. The CDR3 consists of 15 residues. Germline values: CDR1 SGHRS, CDR2 YFSETQ. CDR3 protein: CASSLANAGYNEQFF. CDR3 DNA sequence: TGCGCCAGCAGCTTGGCCAATGCGGGCTACAATGAGCAGTTCTTC.

This clonotype was seen at least ten times. This sequence joins TRBV7-2 and TRBJ2-5, with 9 bases fitting TRBD1. Unmatched junction bases numbered 3, after V lost 0 bases and J lost 1 base. The CDR3 has 16 residues. Germline V gives CDR1 SGHTA, CDR2 FQGNSA. This chain's CDR3 is CASSLASTGGQETQYF. DNA for the CDR3: TGTGCCAGCAGCTTAGCATCGACAGGGGGCCAAGAGACCCAGTACTTC. The full variable domain, rest sourced from reference TRBV7-2 and TRBJ2-5, is GAGVSQSPSNKVTEKGKDVELRCDPISGHTALYWYRQSLGQGLEFLIYFQGNSAPDKSGLPSDRFSAERTGGSVSTLTIQRTQQEDSAVYLCASSLASTGGQETQYFGPGTRLLVL.

In this sample, this clonotype turned up many times. The rearrangement uses TRBV7-2 and TRBJ2-1; no clear D. The CDR3 has 13 amino acids. The germline V gene encodes CDR1 SGHTA and CDR2 FQGNSA. The germline V and J ends were trimmed by 5 bases and 6 bases, with 11 bases remaining between them. The CDR3 here is CASSRTALNEQFF. As DNA, the CDR3 is TGTGCCAGCAGCCGAACGGCGCTCAATGAGCAGTTCTTC. The full variable domain, with the rest looked up from reference TRBV7-2 and TRBJ2-1, is GAGVSQSPSNKVTEKGKDVELRCDPISGHTALYWYRQSLGQGLEFLIYFQGNSAPDKSGLPSDRFSAERTGGSVSTLTIQRTQQEDSAVYLCASSRTALNEQFFGPGTRLTVL.

This clonotype appeared a single time. The chain has TRBV5-6 and TRBJ2-7; tentatively, D is TRBD1 (6 bases). CDR3 length: 14 residues. Trimming shortened V by 1 base and J by 3 bases, and 11 bases separated the two germline ends. CDR1 and CDR2 (germline): SGHDT, YYEEEE. Here the CDR3 DNA reads TGTGCCAGCAGCTTGAGGGGGACCCTCTACGAGCAGTACTTC. Residues: CASSLRGTLYEQYF.

In its sample, this clonotype was seen many times. The rearrangement joins TRBV28 to TRBJ2-5; TRBD1 matches at 9 bases. From germline, CDR1 is MDHEN and CDR2 SYDVKM. Trimming removed 1 base from V and 1 base from J; junction bases left unmatched: 4. The CDR3 covers 16 residues. CDR3 sequence reads: CASSLSGTGPQETQYF. The CDR3 DNA is TGTGCCAGCAGTTTATCTGGGACAGGGCCCCAAGAGACCCAGTACTTC. Drawing the rest from reference TRBV28 and TRBJ2-5, the complete variable domain is DVKVTQSSRYLVKRTGEKVFLECVQDMDHENMFWYRQDPGLGLRLIYFSYDVKMKEKGDIPEGYSVSREKKERFSLILESASTNQTSMYLCASSLSGTGPQETQYFGPGTRLLVL.

This clonotype was seen many times. V gene TRBV7-9 combines with J gene TRBJ2-7; no firm D call. V was clipped by 3 bases and J by 7 bases, with 7 bases between them. CDR3 length equals 11 residues. Germline-derived CDR1 and CDR2 are SEHNR and FQNEAQ (reference sequence). CDR3 bases: TGTGCCAGCAGCTTTGCAGCTGAGCAGTACTTC. Protein product: CASSFAAEQYF.

This clonotype came up a few times. This chain joins TRBV12-3 or TRBV12-4 and TRBJ2-5; the D call may be TRBD1 or TRBD2 (6 bases each). V dropped 5 bases and J dropped 4 bases, with 20 bases sitting between them. The length of the CDR3 is 16 residues. The CDR3 here is CASSPAFGGPGETQYF. CDR3 in DNA: TGTGCCAGCAGTCCGGCTTTTGGGGGGCCAGGAGAGACCCAGTACTTC.

This clonotype showed up many times. The CDR3 reads CASSLAGGENTDTQYF. The CDR3 bases are TGCGCCAGCAGCTTGGCAGGGGGCGAAAACACAGATACGCAGTATTTT. J is TRBJ2-3 and V is TRBV5-1; TRBD1 aligns across 8 bases. Germline V gene lookup returns CDR1 SGHRS and CDR2 YFSETQ. Germline trimming cut 0 bases from V and 2 bases from J; bases unmatched to any gene: 5. There are 16 residues in the CDR3.

This clonotype was picked up many times. V and J are TRBV27 and TRBJ2-2; the match to TRBD2 covers 11 bases. Germline CDR1 MNHEY, CDR2 SMNVEV (reference sequence). The CDR3 contains 16 residues. Germline trimming cut 6 bases from V and 4 bases from J; bases unmatched to any gene: 7. The DNA of the CDR3 is TGTGCCAGCAGAACATTAGCGGGAGGGTCCACCGGGGAGCTGTTTTTT. Translated, it gives CASRTLAGGSTGELFF.

The table lists this clonotype with a few counts. The gene calls are TRBV5-1 and TRBJ2-3; D possibly corresponds to TRBD2 (6 bases). Germline V lookup: CDR1 SGHRS, CDR2 YFSETQ. This CDR3 has 15 amino acids. Trimming pared 3 bases from V and 6 bases from J, leaving 17 bases between. Here the CDR3 DNA reads TGCGCCAGCAGCTGGACCGGGAGTGGCGGGGATACGCAGTATTTT. Its protein product is CASSWTGSGGDTQYF.

Many counts were recorded for this clonotype. The CDR3 sequence: CASSFGGTYEQYF. In DNA form, the CDR3 reads TGTGCCAGCAGCTTCGGCGGTACCTACGAGCAGTACTTC. This chain links TRBV7-2 with TRBJ2-7; no clear D gene. Trimming took 3 bases from V and 2 from J, leaving 8 bases between them. Germline CDR1 is SGHTA and CDR2 is FQGNSA. There are 13 residues in the CDR3.

This clonotype was counted many times. The V call is TRBV12-5, the J call TRBJ1-6, with 8 bases lining up with TRBD1. The V gene's germline CDR1 is LGHNT and CDR2 FRNRAP. Germline trimming cut 6 bases from V and 7 bases from J; bases unmatched to any gene: 8. This CDR3 region has 15 residues. The CDR3 DNA follows: TGTGCTAGTGGATGGACAGGGCCTAAAAATTCACCCCTCCACTTT. This codes for CASGWTGPKNSPLHF.

The sample holds many counts of this clonotype. The rearrangement joins TRBV6-2 or TRBV6-3 to TRBJ2-1; TRBD2 agrees at 7 bases. This CDR3 is built from 15 residues. V lost 2 bases, J lost 2 bases, and 3 bases stayed unmatched. CDR1 and CDR2 from the germline V gene are MNHEY and SVGEGT. CDR3 sequence: CASSYGGRPYNEQFF. The CDR3, as DNA: TGTGCCAGCAGTTACGGCGGGAGACCCTACAATGAGCAGTTCTTC.

V and J are TRBV7-6 and TRBJ2-7, with 9 bases identical to TRBD1. Germline loops: CDR1 SGHVS, CDR2 FNYEAQ. J was trimmed by 2 bases and V by 4 bases; bases with no gene match: 6. The CDR3 runs to 15 residues. CDR3 DNA: TGTGCCAGCAGCTCCGGGACAGGGCTCCCCTACGAGCAGTACTTC. This translates into CASSSGTGLPYEQYF. The complete variable domain, with remaining parts taken from reference TRBV7-6 and TRBJ2-7, reads GAGVSQSPRYKVTKRGQDVALRCDPISGHVSLYWYRQALGQGPEFLTYFNYEAQQDKSGLPNDRFSAERPEGSISTLTIQRTEQRDSAMYRCASSSGTGLPYEQYFGPGTRLTVT.

This clonotype showed up many times. The chain recombines TRBV6-1 with TRBJ2-1; no definite D call. CDR1 and CDR2 from the germline V gene are MNHNS and SASEGT. The CDR3 consists of 12 residues. Trimming removed 3 bases from V and 4 bases from J, with 4 bases in between. The CDR3 loop reads CASSEQYNEQFF. CDR3 in DNA: TGTGCCAGCAGTGAGCAGTACAATGAGCAGTTCTTC.

The table lists this clonotype with many counts. The V call is TRBV10-3, the J call TRBJ2-7, with 9 bases lining up with TRBD1. Per germline, CDR1 ENHRY and CDR2 SYGVKD. There are 12 residues in the CDR3. Trimming cost V 8 bases and J 5 bases; bases outside gene matches: 4. Here the CDR3 reads CAISQGADEQYF. The DNA for the CDR3 is TGTGCCATCTCACAGGGGGCCGACGAGCAGTACTTC.

The sample holds one count of this clonotype. This chain joins TRBV28 and TRBJ1-5; D unresolved. This CDR3 has 14 amino acids. The ends were cut back, 3 bases at V and 1 base at J, with 7 bases in the middle. From germline, CDR1 is MDHEN and CDR2 SYDVKM. This CDR3 is CASSFRMSNQPQHF. DNA of the CDR3: TGTGCCAGCAGTTTTCGTATGAGCAATCAGCCCCAGCATTTT.

This clonotype was seen many times. This chain connects TRBV9 to TRBJ2-2; unclear D gene. The V end was cut by 4 bases, the J end by 0 bases, with 4 bases between. Germline CDR1 and CDR2: SGDLS and YYNGEE. The CDR3 has 13 amino acids. The CDR3 DNA is TGTGCCAGCAGCTCAACGAACACCGGGGAGCTGTTTTTT. Its protein is CASSSTNTGELFF.